Listed below are T cell receptor beta chains from one sample, sequenced in a study of T cell changes during pregnancy in multiple sclerosis. The method was immunoSEQ multiplex PCR; TCRdb's version includes in-frame clones alone and lacks a portion of them. The top ten hold more than 1.3% of the sample, which has tens of thousands of clones, roughly 92% seen once. Sequencing used peripheral blood, obtained in the second trimester of pregnancy. The source of these receptors is a female donor with multiple sclerosis, enrolled in a pregnancy study. CDR3s include the opening cysteine and the closing phenylalanine or tryptophan. A D gene is named only where the DNA matches it firmly. Where a row states a size, it is once, few, many or the class of an expanded clone; other rows omit it.

j_call	d_call	v_call	clone_size	cdr3_length	cdr3_aa	cdr3_nt
TRBJ1-1	TRBD1	TRBV2	-	14	CASSPGQGNTEAFF	TGTGCCAGCAGCCCAGGACAGGGGAACACTGAAGCTTTCTTT
TRBJ2-5	TRBD2	TRBV5-5	-	17	CASSRIPTSGPQETQYF	TGTGCCAGCAGCAGAATCCCGACTAGCGGGCCCCAGGAGACCCAGTACTTC
TRBJ2-3	TRBD2	TRBV7-9	-	17	CASSSGLAGGHPDTQYF	TGTGCCAGCAGCTCAGGACTAGCGGGAGGCCACCCGGATACGCAGTATTTT
TRBJ1-1	TRBD1	TRBV11-2	-	16	CASTTKPAGTVGEAFF	TGTGCCAGCACCACGAAACCCGCCGGGACAGTAGGTGAAGCTTTCTTT
TRBJ1-1	TRBD1	TRBV7-9	once	15	CASSPTDRVNTEAFF	TGTGCCAGCAGCCCGACAGACAGGGTGAACACTGAAGCTTTCTTT
TRBJ1-4	-	TRBV27	-	13	CASSPATNEKLFF	TGTGCCAGCAGTCCTGCAACTAATGAAAAACTGTTTTTT
TRBJ2-1	TRBD1	TRBV11-3	-	15	CASSPRGQSYNEQFF	TGTGCCAGCAGCCCAAGGGGACAGTCCTACAATGAGCAGTTCTTC
TRBJ1-1	-	TRBV6-1	-	12	CASSDFQTEAFF	TGTGCCAGCAGTGATTTCCAGACTGAAGCTTTCTTT
TRBJ2-3	TRBD2	TRBV11-2	-	15	CASSFLAGITDTQYF	TGTGCCAGCAGCTTCCTAGCGGGGATCACAGATACGCAGTATTTT
TRBJ1-4	-	TRBV7-9	-	14	CASSPGRENEKLFF	TGTGCCAGCAGCCCCGGACGGGAAAATGAAAAACTGTTTTTT
TRBJ1-2	-	TRBV7-2	-	17	CASNPLVSARGGYGYTF	TGTGCCAGCAACCCTCTGGTGTCAGCGCGGGGGGGGTATGGCTACACCTTC
TRBJ1-1	TRBD1	TRBV5-4	-	13	CASSPGTGAEAFF	TGTGCCAGCAGCCCCGGGACAGGGGCTGAAGCTTTCTTT
TRBJ1-5	-	TRBV19	-	13	CASYGGSNQPQHF	TGTGCCAGTTATGGAGGGTCCAATCAGCCCCAGCATTTT
TRBJ2-5	TRBD2	TRBV2	-	16	CASSTRLAGALETQYF	TGTGCCAGCAGTACCCGACTAGCGGGAGCTCTGGAGACCCAGTACTTC
TRBJ2-1	TRBD2	TRBV7-6	-	16	CASSWTSGSAYNEQFF	TGTGCCAGCAGCTGGACTAGCGGGAGCGCCTACAATGAGCAGTTCTTC
TRBJ2-5	TRBD2	TRBV7-9	-	15	CASIPRLAGEETQYF	TGTGCCAGCATCCCTCGGCTAGCGGGAGAAGAGACCCAGTACTTC
TRBJ2-3	-	TRBV4-2	-	16	CASSQVGGSSTDTQYF	TGTGCCAGCAGCCAAGTCGGCGGATCTAGCACAGATACGCAGTATTTT
TRBJ2-7	TRBD1	TRBV9	-	14	CASSVGTGAYEQYF	TGTGCCAGCAGCGTCGGGACAGGTGCCTACGAGCAGTACTTC
TRBJ2-7	TRBD2	TRBV28	-	14	CASSPASGISGQYF	TGTGCCAGTAGCCCGGCTAGCGGGATCTCTGGGCAGTACTTC
TRBJ2-7	TRBD1	TRBV18	-	16	CASSPGTGGISYEQYF	TGTGCCAGCTCACCTGGGACAGGGGGCATATCCTACGAGCAGTACTTC
TRBJ2-1	TRBD2	TRBV5-1	medium-sized	16	CASSQPSGSGGDEQFF	TGCGCCAGCAGCCAACCTAGCGGGAGTGGCGGGGATGAGCAGTTCTTC
TRBJ1-1	TRBD1	TRBV29-1	-	17	CSVVRRTGGLVNTEAFF	TGCAGCGTTGTTAGGAGGACAGGGGGTTTGGTGAACACTGAAGCTTTCTTT